The clone carrying this T cell receptor (beta chain) was picked up many times. The antigen remains undetermined. Found in a library prepared for alpha chains, this beta chain is an off-target read, and its abundance has little meaning. Time point of the sample: sample taken at primary tumor resection. The donor group consisted of 72 patients who had untreated, early-stage non-small cell lung cancer. The study sequenced unsorted whole RNA from tumor, nontumor lung or frozen PBMC. This entry belongs to a study of spatial heterogeneity in lung cancer. Via MiXCR, TCRdb re-called the 5' RACE reads, giving one row per CDR3 protein. This table has around 13,000 distinct CDR3 sequences, roughly 4.6% appearing once. Study results and limitations: In tumors, expanded intratumoral alpha and beta TCR counts tracked mutation counts. The recorded estimate of tumor T cell coverage is around 7.7% for alpha chains and 13% for beta chains.

This sample comprised lung tumor tissue, obtained at surgery. This clonotype was obtained from a male donor with early-stage non-small cell lung cancer.

CDR3 nucleotides: TGTGCCAGCAGCTTAGGTTTTTCAGGGATTGGCACTGAAGCTTTCTTT. Translating gives CASSLGFSGIGTEAFF. The chain joins TRBV7-6 to TRBJ1-1; tentative D call: TRBD1 (5 bases). CDR1 is SGHVS and CDR2 is FNYEAQ in the germline V gene. Trimming shortened V by 1 base and J by 4 bases, and 16 bases separated the two germline ends. CDR3 length: 16 residues. The complete variable domain, with remaining parts taken from reference TRBV7-6 and TRBJ1-1, reads GAGVSQSPRYKVTKRGQDVALRCDPISGHVSLYWYRQALGQGPEFLTYFNYEAQQDKSGLPNDRFSAERPEGSISTLTIQRTEQRDSAMYRCASSLGFSGIGTEAFFGQGTRLTVV.